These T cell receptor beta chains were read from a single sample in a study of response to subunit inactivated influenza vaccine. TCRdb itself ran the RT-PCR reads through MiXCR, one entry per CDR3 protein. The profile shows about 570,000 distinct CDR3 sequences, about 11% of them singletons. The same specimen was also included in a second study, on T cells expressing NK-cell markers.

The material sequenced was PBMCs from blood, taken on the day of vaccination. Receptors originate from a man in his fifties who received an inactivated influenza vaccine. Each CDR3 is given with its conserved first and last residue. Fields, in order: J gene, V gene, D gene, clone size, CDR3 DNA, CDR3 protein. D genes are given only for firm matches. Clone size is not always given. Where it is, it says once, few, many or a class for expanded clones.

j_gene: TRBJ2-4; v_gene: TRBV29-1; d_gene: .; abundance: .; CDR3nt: TGCAGCGTTGTAGGTGTAGCCAAAAACATTCAGTACTTC; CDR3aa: CSVVGVAKNIQYF
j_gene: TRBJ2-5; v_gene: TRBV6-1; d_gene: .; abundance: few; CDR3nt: TGTGCCAGCAGCCGCCCCGGACGGAGCCAAGAGACCCAGTACTTC; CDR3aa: CASSRPGRSQETQYF
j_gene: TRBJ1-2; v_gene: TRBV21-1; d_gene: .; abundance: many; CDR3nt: TGTGCCAGCAGCAACATCGTAGGGATGAGGGGCTACACCTTC; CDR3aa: CASSNIVGMRGYTF
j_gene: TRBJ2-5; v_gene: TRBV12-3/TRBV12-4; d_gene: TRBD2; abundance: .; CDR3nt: TGTGCCAGCAGTTCTAGCGGGGGAGATGAGACCCAGTACTTC; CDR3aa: CASSSSGGDETQYF
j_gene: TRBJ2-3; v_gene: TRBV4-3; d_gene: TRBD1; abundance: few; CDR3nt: TGCGCCAGCAGCCAATTGACAGGGAGCACAGATACGCAGTATTTT; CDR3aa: CASSQLTGSTDTQYF
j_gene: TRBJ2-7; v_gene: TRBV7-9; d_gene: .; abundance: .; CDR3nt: TGTGCCAGCAGCCCCCGCGCCGGACAGAAGTCCTACGAGCAGTACTTC; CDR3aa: CASSPRAGQKSYEQYF
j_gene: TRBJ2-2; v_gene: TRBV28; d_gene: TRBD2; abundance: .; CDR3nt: TGTGCCAGCAGCCGGGCGGCGACTAGCAACACCGGGGAGCTGTTTTTT; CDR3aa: CASSRAATSNTGELFF
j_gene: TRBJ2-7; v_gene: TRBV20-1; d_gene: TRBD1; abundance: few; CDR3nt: TGCAGTGCCAAAGCCCTCCGACAGGGGGTTTACGAGCAGTACTTC; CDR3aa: CSAKALRQGVYEQYF
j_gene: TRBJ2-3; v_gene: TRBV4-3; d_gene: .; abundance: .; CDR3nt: TGCGCCAGCAGCCAACGGACTACTAGCACAGATACGCAGTATTTT; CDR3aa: CASSQRTTSTDTQYF
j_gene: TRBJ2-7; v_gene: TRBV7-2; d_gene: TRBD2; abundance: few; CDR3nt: TGTGCCAGCAGCCGAAGTGTTGGGACTAGGGCCTACGAGCAGTACTTC; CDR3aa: CASSRSVGTRAYEQYF
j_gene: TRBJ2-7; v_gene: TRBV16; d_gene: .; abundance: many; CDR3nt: TGTGCCAGCAGCCACTCACAATACGAGCAGTACTTC; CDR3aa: CASSHSQYEQYF
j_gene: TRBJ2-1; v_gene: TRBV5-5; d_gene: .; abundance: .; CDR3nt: TGTGCCACCCTTGGCGGGTCGGGGAGCTCTAGCTCCTACAATGAGCAGTTCTTC; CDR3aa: CATLGGSGSSSSYNEQFF
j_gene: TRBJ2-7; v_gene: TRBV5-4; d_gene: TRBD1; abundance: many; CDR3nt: TGTGCCAGCAGCTTCTCAGGGGGCCGGCAGTACTTC; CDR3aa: CASSFSGGRQYF
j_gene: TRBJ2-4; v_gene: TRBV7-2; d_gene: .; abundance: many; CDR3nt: TGTGCCAGCAGCCCCGACAGAGTACAAAACATTCAGTACTTC; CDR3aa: CASSPDRVQNIQYF
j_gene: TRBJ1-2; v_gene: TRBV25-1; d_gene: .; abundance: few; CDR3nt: TGTGCCAGCAGTGAAGGCAGGGGTAATGGCTACACCTTC; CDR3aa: CASSEGRGNGYTF
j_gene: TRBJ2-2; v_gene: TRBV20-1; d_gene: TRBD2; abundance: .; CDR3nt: TGCAGTGCTAGTTCTAGCGGGGGGGCCGGCGGGGAGCTGTTTTTT; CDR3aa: CSASSSGGAGGELFF
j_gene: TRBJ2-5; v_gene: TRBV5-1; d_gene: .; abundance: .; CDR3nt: TGCGCCAGCAGCAGCCGTCCCCCCCAAGAGACCCAGTACTTC; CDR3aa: CASSSRPPQETQYF
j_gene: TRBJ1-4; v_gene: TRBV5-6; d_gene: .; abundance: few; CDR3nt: TGTGCCAGCAGCTTGGTAGGGTCAACTAATGAAAAACTGTTTTTT; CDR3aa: CASSLVGSTNEKLFF
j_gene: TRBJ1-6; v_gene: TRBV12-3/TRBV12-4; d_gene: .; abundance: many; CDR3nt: TGTGCCAGCGTCAAGGGGGATTCACCCCTCCACTTT; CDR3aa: CASVKGDSPLHF
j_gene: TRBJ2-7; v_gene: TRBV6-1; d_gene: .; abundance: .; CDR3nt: TGTGCCAGCAGACCGACCCGGACTACCCCCTACGAGCAGTACTTC; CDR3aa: CASRPTRTTPYEQYF
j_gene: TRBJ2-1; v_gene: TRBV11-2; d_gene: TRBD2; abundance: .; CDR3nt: TGTGCCAGCAGCCAACGACCCAGCCTAGCGGGGGGTTACAATGAGCAGTTCTTC; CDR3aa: CASSQRPSLAGGYNEQFF
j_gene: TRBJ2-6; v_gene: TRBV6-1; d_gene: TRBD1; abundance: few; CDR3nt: TGTGCCAGCAGGATAGCAGGGGGCGCTGGGGCCAACGTCCTGACTTTC; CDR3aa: CASRIAGGAGANVLTF
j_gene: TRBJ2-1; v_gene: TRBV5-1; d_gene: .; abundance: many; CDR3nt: TGCGCCAGCAGCTTGTCCTCGGGGAACTACTACAATGAGCAGTTCTTC; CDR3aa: CASSLSSGNYYNEQFF
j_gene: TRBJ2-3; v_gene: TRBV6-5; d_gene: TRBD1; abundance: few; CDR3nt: TGTGCCAGCAGGTTAGGACAGGGCACAGATACGCAGTATTTT; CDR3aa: CASRLGQGTDTQYF
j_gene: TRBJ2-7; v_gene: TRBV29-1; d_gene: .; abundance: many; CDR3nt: TGCAGCGTCGTCGACAGAGGGGAGCAGTACTTC; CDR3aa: CSVVDRGEQYF
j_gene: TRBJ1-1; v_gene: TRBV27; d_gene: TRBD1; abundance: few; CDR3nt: TGTGCCAGCAGTCCAACCGACGCAAAATGGGACAGGAACACTGAAGCTTTCTTT; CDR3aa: CASSPTDAKWDRNTEAFF
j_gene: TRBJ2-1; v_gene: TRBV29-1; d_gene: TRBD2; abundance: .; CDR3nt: TGCAGCGACGGAACTAGCGGGAGTTTGAATGAGCAGTTCTTC; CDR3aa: CSDGTSGSLNEQFF